The rows below give T cell receptor beta chains drawn from one sample of a study of blood T cells in healthy people across ages. Via MiXCR, TCRdb re-called the 5' RACE reads, giving one row per CDR3 protein. This table holds 700,000 to 900,000 distinct CDR3 sequences, around 25% found once. The same specimen was also included in a second study, on T cells of mothers and their children.

Sequencing was done on a sample of blood. These receptor sequences come from a boy aged 5-17 years in good health. The CDR3 runs from the conserved cysteine through the conserved F or W. D genes are given only for firm matches. Not all rows give a size; the values are once, few, many and, for expanded clones, a class.

abundance: -
j_gene: TRBJ2-1
v_gene: TRBV20-1
d_gene: -
CDR3nt: TGCAGTGCTAGCGCTACAGGGCGTAGTAGAAATGAGCAGTTCTTC
CDR3aa: CSASATGRSRNEQFF

abundance: few
j_gene: TRBJ2-5
v_gene: TRBV5-5
d_gene: -
CDR3nt: TGTGCCAGCAGCTTGGCCCGGCCCCAAGAGACCCAGTACTTC
CDR3aa: CASSLARPQETQYF

abundance: -
j_gene: TRBJ1-4
v_gene: TRBV4-2
d_gene: -
CDR3nt: TGTGCCAGCAGCCAACTTTCGGACCGCCTTAATGAAAAACTGTTTTTT
CDR3aa: CASSQLSDRLNEKLFF

abundance: many
j_gene: TRBJ2-5
v_gene: TRBV12-3/TRBV12-4
d_gene: -
CDR3nt: TGTGCCAGCAGTTTTTTAGGCCAAGAGACCCAGTACTTC
CDR3aa: CASSFLGQETQYF

abundance: -
j_gene: TRBJ2-5
v_gene: TRBV10-2
d_gene: TRBD2
CDR3nt: TGCGCCAGCAGTGACCCCTCTAGCGGGGTGGAGACCCAGTACTTC
CDR3aa: CASSDPSSGVETQYF

abundance: few
j_gene: TRBJ2-2
v_gene: TRBV25-1
d_gene: -
CDR3nt: TGTGCCAGCAGTCCCCGATTGGGTACCGGGGAGCTGTTTTTT
CDR3aa: CASSPRLGTGELFF

abundance: -
j_gene: TRBJ2-1
v_gene: TRBV29-1
d_gene: TRBD1
CDR3nt: TGCAGCGTAAGGACAGGAGAATACAACGAGCAGTTCTTC
CDR3aa: CSVRTGEYNEQFF

abundance: few
j_gene: TRBJ1-5
v_gene: TRBV12-3/TRBV12-4
d_gene: -
CDR3nt: TGTGCCAGCAGTTCTGAAAGGCGGCAGCCCCAGCATTTT
CDR3aa: CASSSERRQPQHF

abundance: few
j_gene: TRBJ2-7
v_gene: TRBV7-9
d_gene: -
CDR3nt: TGTGCCAGCACCCTGGGCACCTACGAGCAGTACTTC
CDR3aa: CASTLGTYEQYF

abundance: -
j_gene: TRBJ1-2
v_gene: TRBV6-1
d_gene: -
CDR3nt: TGTGCCAGCAGTGAAAGGAGGGGAGGCTACACCTTC
CDR3aa: CASSERRGGYTF

abundance: few
j_gene: TRBJ2-1
v_gene: TRBV28
d_gene: -
CDR3nt: TGTGCCAGCAGTAAACCCTCTCTGGGGGCGGATGAGCAGTTCTTC
CDR3aa: CASSKPSLGADEQFF

abundance: -
j_gene: TRBJ2-3
v_gene: TRBV20-1
d_gene: -
CDR3nt: TGCAGTGCTCCTCTCCCAAGAGGATTGGGGAGGATCACAGATACGCAGTATTTT
CDR3aa: CSAPLPRGLGRITDTQYF

abundance: once
j_gene: TRBJ2-2
v_gene: TRBV20-1
d_gene: TRBD2
CDR3nt: TGCAGTGCGGGACTAGCGGGGACCGGGGAGCTGTTTTTT
CDR3aa: CSAGLAGTGELFF

abundance: few
j_gene: TRBJ2-7
v_gene: TRBV7-6
d_gene: TRBD2
CDR3nt: TGTGCCAGCAGCAATACTAGCGGGGGATCCTACGAGCAGTACTTC
CDR3aa: CASSNTSGGSYEQYF

abundance: many
j_gene: TRBJ2-5
v_gene: TRBV18
d_gene: -
CDR3nt: TGTGCCAGCTCCCGCGAATCGGGGGAGACCCAGTACTTC
CDR3aa: CASSRESGETQYF

abundance: -
j_gene: TRBJ2-1
v_gene: TRBV2
d_gene: -
CDR3nt: TGTGCCAGTTTAGGTTGGGCGACAGCGTACTACAATGAGCAGTTCTTC
CDR3aa: CASLGWATAYYNEQFF

abundance: -
j_gene: TRBJ2-2
v_gene: TRBV5-5
d_gene: -
CDR3nt: TGTGCCAGCAGCTTGCTTACCGCCGGGGAGCTGTTTTTT
CDR3aa: CASSLLTAGELFF

abundance: few
j_gene: TRBJ2-1
v_gene: TRBV15
d_gene: -
CDR3nt: TGTGCCACCGGGGGGGCTGTAATAGATGAGCAGTTCTTC
CDR3aa: CATGGAVIDEQFF

abundance: few
j_gene: TRBJ2-6
v_gene: TRBV12-3/TRBV12-4
d_gene: -
CDR3nt: TGTGCCAGCTCGGGACACTCTATCTCTGGGGCCAACGTCCTGACTTTC
CDR3aa: CASSGHSISGANVLTF

abundance: -
j_gene: TRBJ2-5
v_gene: TRBV6-5
d_gene: -
CDR3nt: TGTGCCAGCAGTTACTCGTTAGCGCAAGAGACCCAGTACTTC
CDR3aa: CASSYSLAQETQYF

abundance: -
j_gene: TRBJ2-1
v_gene: TRBV5-1
d_gene: TRBD1
CDR3nt: TGCGCCAGCAGCTTTCAACAGGGGATTGAGCAGTTCTTC
CDR3aa: CASSFQQGIEQFF

abundance: few
j_gene: TRBJ1-6
v_gene: TRBV27
d_gene: -
CDR3nt: TGTGCCAGCAGCCGCCTGCTCGGCCCGAGAGATTCACCCCTCCACTTT
CDR3aa: CASSRLLGPRDSPLHF